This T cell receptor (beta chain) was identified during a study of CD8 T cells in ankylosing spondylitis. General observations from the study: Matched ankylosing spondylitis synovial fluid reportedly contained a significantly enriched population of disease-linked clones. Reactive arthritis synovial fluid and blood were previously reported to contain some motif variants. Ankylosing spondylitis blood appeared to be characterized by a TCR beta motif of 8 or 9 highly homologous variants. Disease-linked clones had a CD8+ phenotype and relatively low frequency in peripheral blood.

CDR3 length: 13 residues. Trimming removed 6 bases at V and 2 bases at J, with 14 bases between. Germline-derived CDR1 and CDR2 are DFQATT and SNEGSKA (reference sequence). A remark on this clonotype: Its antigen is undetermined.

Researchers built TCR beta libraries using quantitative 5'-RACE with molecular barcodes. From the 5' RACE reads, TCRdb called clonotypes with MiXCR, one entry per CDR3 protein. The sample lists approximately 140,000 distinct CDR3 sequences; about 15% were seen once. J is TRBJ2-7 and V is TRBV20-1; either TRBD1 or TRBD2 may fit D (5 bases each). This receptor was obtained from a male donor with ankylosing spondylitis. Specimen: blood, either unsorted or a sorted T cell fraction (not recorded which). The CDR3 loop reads CSATGTDTYEQYF. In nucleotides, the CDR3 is TGCAGTGCGACCGGGACGGACACCTACGAGCAGTACTTC.